The clone carrying this T cell receptor (beta chain) has a handful of counts. Sample-barcoded 5' priming and a J-beta primer mix drove a second PCR of roughly 7 to 11 cycles. TCRdb passed the 5' RACE reads through MiXCR, listing each CDR3 protein once. The repertoire consists of fewer than 650,000 distinct CDR3 sequences, with roughly a quarter occurring once and the leading ten covering roughly 3.5%. The source of the sample is a study of blood T cells in healthy people across ages. CDR1 and CDR2 (germline): DFQATT, SNEGSKA (reference sequence). The CDR3 runs 15 residues. Deletions cut 0 bases from V and 7 bases from J, with 16 bases between. The same sample was also used in a study of T cells of mothers and their children.

The sample taken for sequencing was blood. This chain uses TRBV20-1 with TRBJ2-4; weak D call: TRBD2 (6 bases). The receptor comes from a boy younger than 10 in good health. This chain's CDR3 is CSARDILANRNIQYF. CDR3 in DNA: TGCAGTGCTAGAGATATCCTAGCGAACAGGAACATTCAGTACTTC.